The rows below give T cell receptor beta chains drawn from one sample of a study of cytomegalovirus exposure and HLA in healthy donors. The assay was immunoSEQ multiplex PCR, and TCRdb's table has in-frame clones only and misses some. The sample includes 260,000 or so clones, 90% of them seen just once. Sample: PBMCs. The source is a woman under 40 in good health and CMV-seronegative. The CDR3 runs from the conserved cysteine through the conserved F or W. D genes are given only for firm matches. Not all rows give a size; the values are once, few, many and, for expanded clones, a class.

TRBV21-1	20	NA	TRBJ2-7	NA	TGTGCCAGCAGCAAACGCCCCCAGGGGTTCTCTAGCGGGAGTATCTACGAGCAGTACTTC	CASSKRPQGFSSGSIYEQYF
TRBV4-3	16	NA	TRBJ2-2	TRBD1	TGCGCCAGCAGCCAACGCGACAGGGGGGACACCGGGGAGCTGTTTTTT	CASSQRDRGDTGELFF
TRBV7-3	13	NA	TRBJ2-5	TRBD1	TGTGCCAGCAGCCACGGGACAGAAGAGACCCAGTACTTC	CASSHGTEETQYF
TRBV28	15	NA	TRBJ2-7	TRBD2	TGTGCCAGCAGTTTAAGGGGACTAGTGTCCTACGAGCAGTACTTC	CASSLRGLVSYEQYF
TRBV5-1	20	NA	TRBJ2-7	NA	TGCGCCAGCAGCTTGGGGCCCAAAACTACACAGGGTTGGGGGGACTACGAGCAGTACTTC	CASSLGPKTTQGWGDYEQYF
TRBV9	14	NA	TRBJ2-3	TRBD2	TGTGCCAGCAGCGGGACTAGCGGCACAGATACGCAGTATTTT	CASSGTSGTDTQYF
TRBV2	15	NA	TRBJ2-1	TRBD2	TGTGCCAGCAGCGGGACTAGCGGGAGTTACAATGAGCAGTTCTTC	CASSGTSGSYNEQFF
TRBV27	13	NA	TRBJ1-1	NA	TGTGCCAGCAGCGCGAGCCTGAACACTGAAGCTTTCTTT	CASSASLNTEAFF
TRBV13	16	NA	TRBJ2-1	TRBD2	TGTGCCAGCAGCCCTCCCAGGACTAGCGGGGGGAATGAGCAGTTCTTC	CASSPPRTSGGNEQFF
TRBV7-6	13	NA	TRBJ1-1	NA	TGTGCCAGCAGCTTAGGGAAGAACACTGAAGCTTTCTTT	CASSLGKNTEAFF
TRBV6-4	14	NA	TRBJ2-1	NA	TGTGCCAGCAGTCGACAGGGCCGGGGGGATGAGCAGTTCTTC	CASSRQGRGDEQFF
TRBV21-1	16	NA	TRBJ2-7	NA	TGTGCCAGCAGCAAACAGGAAGCAATATCCTCCTACGAGCAGTACTTC	CASSKQEAISSYEQYF
TRBV29-1	13	NA	TRBJ1-3	NA	TGCAGCGTTGCGGTGAACTCTGGAAACACCATATATTTT	CSVAVNSGNTIYF
TRBV13	14	NA	TRBJ2-2	NA	TGTGCCAGCAGCAGGGTTGGGAACACCGGGGAGCTGTTTTTT	CASSRVGNTGELFF
TRBV9	18	NA	TRBJ1-2	TRBD1	TGTGCCAGCAGCGTAGATGGCAGGGGGAAGTCGTCTAACTATGGCTACACCTTC	CASSVDGRGKSSNYGYTF
TRBV13	15	NA	TRBJ2-4	NA	TGTGCCAGCAGCTTAAGTCCGGGCAAGCAAAACATTCAGTACTTC	CASSLSPGKQNIQYF
TRBV2	14	NA	TRBJ2-7	TRBD1	TGTGCCAGCAGTGAAGAGACAGGGCTCTACGAGCAGTACTTC	CASSEETGLYEQYF
TRBV10-3	16	NA	TRBJ2-1	TRBD1	TGTGCCATCAGTGACGACAGGGGAACCCATTACAATGAGCAGTTCTTC	CAISDDRGTHYNEQFF
TRBV4-3	15	NA	TRBJ1-2	NA	TGCGCCAGCAGCCAAGATACCGGGCTGAACTATGGCTACACCTTC	CASSQDTGLNYGYTF
TRBV4-1	14	NA	TRBJ2-5	NA	TGCGCCAGCAGCCAGACGGGACTTAAAGAGACCCAGTACTTC	CASSQTGLKETQYF
TRBV27	15	NA	TRBJ2-2	NA	TGTGCCAGCAGTTTTACCGGCGGGATAACCGGGGAGCTGTTTTTT	CASSFTGGITGELFF
TRBV2	14	NA	TRBJ2-1	NA	TGTGCCAGCAGTGAACAGGGTGGGTACAATGAGCAGTTCTTC	CASSEQGGYNEQFF
TRBV19	15	NA	TRBJ1-2	NA	TGTGCCAGTAGTACGAAAGCCCGTCCTAACTATGGCTACACCTTC	CASSTKARPNYGYTF
TRBV7-3	18	few	TRBJ1-1	TRBD1	TGTGCCAGCAGCTTGGTACCAACAGGGGACATCATGAACACTGAAGCTTTCTTT	CASSLVPTGDIMNTEAFF
TRBV6-4	15	NA	TRBJ2-1	TRBD2	TGTGCCAGCAACGAGAAGCGGGAGCTCTACAATGAGCAGTTCTTC	CASNEKRELYNEQFF
TRBV19	16	NA	TRBJ1-1	TRBD1	TGTGCCAGTAGTACAGGGACAGGGGGCTTGGACACTGAAGCTTTCTTT	CASSTGTGGLDTEAFF
TRBV15	17	NA	TRBJ2-3	TRBD2	TGTGCCACCAGCAGAGATAGTCCAGCGGGGGCGGGAGATACGCAGTATTTT	CATSRDSPAGAGDTQYF
TRBV5-6	14	once	TRBJ1-1	NA	TGTGCCAGCAGCGCGAGAACAGAGTACACTGAAGCTTTCTTT	CASSARTEYTEAFF
TRBV11-3	14	few	TRBJ2-7	NA	TGTGCCAGCAGAGAGGGACCGTTGACCTACGAGCAGTACTTC	CASREGPLTYEQYF
TRBV29-1	15	NA	TRBJ2-1	TRBD1	TGCAGCGTTTCCGAACCGGGACAGGAATACAATGAGCAGTTCTTC	CSVSEPGQEYNEQFF
TRBV7-6	15	NA	TRBJ2-5	NA	TGTGCCAGCAGCTTAGTGGACTTGGGCCAAGAGACCCAGTACTTC	CASSLVDLGQETQYF
TRBV11-3	16	NA	TRBJ1-2	TRBD1	TGTGCCAGCAGCGAACGGACAGGGGGAAGTCCGGATGGCTACACCTTC	CASSERTGGSPDGYTF